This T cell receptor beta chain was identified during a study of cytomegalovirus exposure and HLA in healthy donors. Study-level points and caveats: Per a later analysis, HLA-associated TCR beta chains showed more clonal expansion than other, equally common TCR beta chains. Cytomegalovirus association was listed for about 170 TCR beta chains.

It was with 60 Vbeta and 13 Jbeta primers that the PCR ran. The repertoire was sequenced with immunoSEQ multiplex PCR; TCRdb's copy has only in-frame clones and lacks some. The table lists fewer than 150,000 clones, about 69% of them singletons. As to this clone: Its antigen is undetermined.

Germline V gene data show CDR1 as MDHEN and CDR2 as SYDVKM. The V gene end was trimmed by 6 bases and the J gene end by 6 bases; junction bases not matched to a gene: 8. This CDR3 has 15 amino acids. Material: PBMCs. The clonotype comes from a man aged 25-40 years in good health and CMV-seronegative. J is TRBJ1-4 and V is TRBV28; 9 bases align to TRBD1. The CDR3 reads CASREPGQGYEKLFF. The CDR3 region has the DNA TGTGCCAGCAGAGAACCGGGACAGGGCTATGAAAAACTGTTTTTT.